There are a few counts of the clone carrying this TCR beta chain. Its specificity is not known. This sample was taken from a study of T cells after yellow fever vaccination. General study findings and limits: Across the CD4 and CD8 compartments, a small share of clonotypes was present in both.

TCRdb reprocessed the 5' RACE reads via MiXCR and lists one record per CDR3 protein. This repertoire shows about 340,000 distinct CDR3 sequences, around 3.9% found once; its top ten account for approximately 24%. Trimming took 6 bases from V and 9 from J, leaving 9 bases between them. Germline CDR1 reads MNHNS; CDR2 reads SASEGT. The length of the CDR3 is 12 residues. This specimen consisted of PBMCs, obtained 5 days after the yellow fever booster vaccination. The chain carries TRBV6-1 and TRBJ1-6; D may be TRBD1 (6 bases). This sequence was found in a man aged 18 to 30 who received the YFV17D yellow fever vaccine. In nucleotides, the CDR3 is TGTGCCAGCAGATACAGGGTTTCACCCCTCCACTTT. Translating it yields CASRYRVSPLHF.